The entry that follows covers one TCR beta chain sequence. Antigen: not known. The sample belongs to a study of T cell responses to AZD1222 COVID-19 vaccine. Some clones are missing from TCRdb's copy, which holds only in-frame ones; the method was immunoSEQ multiplex PCR. Among fewer than 85,000 clones listed, 89% were seen once. The germline CDR1 and CDR2 sequences are MNHNY and SVGAGI (reference sequence). CDR3 length: 13 amino acids. Trimming stripped 4 bases from V and 7 bases from J, with 10 bases between. General study results and limits: Dominant CD4 TCR responses targeted spike regions 160-218 and 743-854. Spike-specific TCR depth and breadth grew after two AZD1222 doses. Among spike-specific TCRs, nearly half reportedly target unmutated variant regions. Females made up more of the donors, who were largely white British, and clonal diversity may have come out too low.

This specimen was peripheral blood, taken 28 days after the second AZD1222 dose. The clonotype originates from an adult who received the AZD1222 COVID-19 vaccine. This chain uses TRBV6-6 with TRBJ2-2; D call uncertain. CDR3: CASSSPPFGELFF. CDR3 sequence (DNA): TGTGCCAGCAGTTCCCCCCCTTTCGGGGAGCTGTTTTTT.